This is a list of T cell receptor beta chains from one sample in a study of CD8+CD57+ T cells in acquired aplastic anemia. Using its own MiXCR run on the reads, TCRdb lists one record per CDR3 protein. The sample has tens of thousands of distinct CDR3 sequences, around 70% seen once. Sequenced input: sorted CD4+, CD8+, or CD8+CD57+ T cells (not recorded which) from PBMCs. Source of these receptors: a human donor with aplastic anemia. Both conserved end residues are part of each CDR3. Each record gives: CDR3 DNA, CDR3 protein, CDR3 length, clone size, V gene, J gene, D gene. The D gene is left open where the match is weak. Some rows have no size entry. The others give once, few or many, or a class for an expanded clone.

CDR3nt: TGTGCCAGCGAGGCGGGGGGGACCTACGAGCAGTACTTC
CDR3aa: CASEAGGTYEQYF
len: 13
abundance: NA
v_gene: TRBV2
j_gene: TRBJ2-7
d_gene: TRBD2

CDR3nt: TGTGCCATCAGTGAGGGTCCACGCTCTGGAAACACCATATATTTT
CDR3aa: CAISEGPRSGNTIYF
len: 15
abundance: NA
v_gene: TRBV10-3
j_gene: TRBJ1-3
d_gene: NA

CDR3nt: TGTGCCACCAGTGATTCGGGACAAGGGCATCAGCCCCAGCATTTT
CDR3aa: CATSDSGQGHQPQHF
len: 15
abundance: NA
v_gene: TRBV24-1
j_gene: TRBJ1-5
d_gene: NA

CDR3nt: TGTGCCATCAGCCGATCTTCAGGTGACACCGGGGAGCTGTTTTTT
CDR3aa: CAISRSSGDTGELFF
len: 15
abundance: NA
v_gene: TRBV10-3
j_gene: TRBJ2-2
d_gene: NA

CDR3nt: TGTGCCACCAGTGATGGGCGGCGGGATGGCTACACCTTC
CDR3aa: CATSDGRRDGYTF
len: 13
abundance: NA
v_gene: TRBV24-1
j_gene: TRBJ1-2
d_gene: NA

CDR3nt: TGTGCCACCAGCAGCCTCAGGGATAGCAATCAGCCCCAGCATTTT
CDR3aa: CATSSLRDSNQPQHF
len: 15
abundance: NA
v_gene: TRBV15
j_gene: TRBJ1-5
d_gene: NA

CDR3nt: TGTGCCAGTAGTATCTCTTCCGTACTTCAAGAGACCCAGTACTTC
CDR3aa: CASSISSVLQETQYF
len: 15
abundance: NA
v_gene: TRBV19
j_gene: TRBJ2-5
d_gene: NA

CDR3nt: TGTGCCAGCAGCGCCCAATGGCCCGGGGAGCTGTTTTTT
CDR3aa: CASSAQWPGELFF
len: 13
abundance: NA
v_gene: TRBV12-3/TRBV12-4
j_gene: TRBJ2-2
d_gene: NA

CDR3nt: TGTGCCAGCAGTGTTGGGCCGCCGGCAAACTATGGCTACACCTTC
CDR3aa: CASSVGPPANYGYTF
len: 15
abundance: once
v_gene: TRBV2
j_gene: TRBJ1-2
d_gene: NA

CDR3nt: TGCAGTGCTAGGGGCCCCTGGGACAGGGAAGCGCAGTACTTC
CDR3aa: CSARGPWDREAQYF
len: 14
abundance: once
v_gene: TRBV20-1
j_gene: TRBJ2-7
d_gene: TRBD1

CDR3nt: TGCAGCGTGGGGGTGGGGTCTGGGGCCAACGTCCTGACTTTC
CDR3aa: CSVGVGSGANVLTF
len: 14
abundance: NA
v_gene: TRBV29-1
j_gene: TRBJ2-6
d_gene: NA

CDR3nt: TGTGCCAGCAGCCCGGAGGGGACTGAAGCTTTCTTT
CDR3aa: CASSPEGTEAFF
len: 12
abundance: NA
v_gene: TRBV7-9
j_gene: TRBJ1-1
d_gene: NA

CDR3nt: TGCAGCGGTACCGGGACAGGGATTCCCACAGATACGCAGTATTTT
CDR3aa: CSGTGTGIPTDTQYF
len: 15
abundance: once
v_gene: TRBV29-1
j_gene: TRBJ2-3
d_gene: TRBD1

CDR3nt: TGTGCCAGCAGCCAAGCTGGCGGGGTAAGGGGCAATGAGCAGTTCTTC
CDR3aa: CASSQAGGVRGNEQFF
len: 16
abundance: NA
v_gene: TRBV14
j_gene: TRBJ2-1
d_gene: NA

CDR3nt: TGTGCCAGCAGACCGGGACTAGCGGCTTCCTCCTCCGGCGGGCAGTTCTTC
CDR3aa: CASRPGLAASSSGGQFF
len: 17
abundance: NA
v_gene: TRBV6-7
j_gene: TRBJ2-1
d_gene: TRBD2

CDR3nt: TGCACCGGAGTTGGCCGAGGGGGGAGCACAGATACGCAGTATTTT
CDR3aa: CTGVGRGGSTDTQYF
len: 15
abundance: few
v_gene: TRBV20-1
j_gene: TRBJ2-3
d_gene: NA

CDR3nt: TGTGCCAGTAGGTCAAACTATGGCTACACCTTC
CDR3aa: CASRSNYGYTF
len: 11
abundance: NA
v_gene: TRBV19
j_gene: TRBJ1-2
d_gene: NA

CDR3nt: TGTGCCACCAGCAGTTCAGGGGCTGGAAACACCATATATTTT
CDR3aa: CATSSSGAGNTIYF
len: 14
abundance: NA
v_gene: TRBV15
j_gene: TRBJ1-3
d_gene: NA

CDR3nt: TGTGCCACCAGCAGAGATTGGGGACAGGGGAACGGCTACACCTTC
CDR3aa: CATSRDWGQGNGYTF
len: 15
abundance: NA
v_gene: TRBV15
j_gene: TRBJ1-2
d_gene: TRBD1

CDR3nt: TGTGCCAGCAGCTTACGGTCTCTAGTCCCCTTGCCCCCAGATACGCAGTATTTT
CDR3aa: CASSLRSLVPLPPDTQYF
len: 18
abundance: NA
v_gene: TRBV11-1
j_gene: TRBJ2-3
d_gene: NA

CDR3nt: TGCAGTGCTGATTGGGGGAACGAGCAGTACTTC
CDR3aa: CSADWGNEQYF
len: 11
abundance: NA
v_gene: TRBV20-1
j_gene: TRBJ2-7
d_gene: NA

CDR3nt: TGTGCCAGCCGGACCGCTGGCGTGGATACGCAGTATTTT
CDR3aa: CASRTAGVDTQYF
len: 13
abundance: NA
v_gene: TRBV19
j_gene: TRBJ2-3
d_gene: NA

CDR3nt: TGTGCCAGCAGTGCGCTAGCGGGGGGAGGAGAGACCCAGTACTTC
CDR3aa: CASSALAGGGETQYF
len: 15
abundance: NA
v_gene: TRBV2
j_gene: TRBJ2-5
d_gene: TRBD2

CDR3nt: TGCAGCGTTGAAGGTGACACACGAGTTAGCTCCTACAATGAGCAGTTCTTC
CDR3aa: CSVEGDTRVSSYNEQFF
len: 17
abundance: NA
v_gene: TRBV29-1
j_gene: TRBJ2-1
d_gene: NA

CDR3nt: TGCGCCAGCAGCTTGGGACAGGGTATCTACGAGCAGTACTTC
CDR3aa: CASSLGQGIYEQYF
len: 14
abundance: NA
v_gene: TRBV5-1
j_gene: TRBJ2-7
d_gene: TRBD1